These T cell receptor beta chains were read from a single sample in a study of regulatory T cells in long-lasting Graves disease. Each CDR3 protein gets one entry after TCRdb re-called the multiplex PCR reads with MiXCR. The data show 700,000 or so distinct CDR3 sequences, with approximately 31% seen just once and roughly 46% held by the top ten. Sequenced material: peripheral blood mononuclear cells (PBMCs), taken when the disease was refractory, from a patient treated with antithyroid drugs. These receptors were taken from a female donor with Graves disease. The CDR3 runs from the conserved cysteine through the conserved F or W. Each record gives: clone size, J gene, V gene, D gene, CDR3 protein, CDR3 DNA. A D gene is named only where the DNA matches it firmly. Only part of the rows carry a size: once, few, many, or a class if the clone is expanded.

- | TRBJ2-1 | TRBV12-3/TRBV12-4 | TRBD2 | CASSPGGGRGNEQFF | TGTGCCAGCAGCCCTGGTGGCGGGAGAGGGAATGAGCAGTTCTTC
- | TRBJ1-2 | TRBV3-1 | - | CASSQGSANYGYTF | TGTGCCAGCAGCCAAGGGTCCGCTAACTATGGCTACACCTTC
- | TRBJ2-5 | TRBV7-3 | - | CASSPSSASEVTQYF | TGTGCCAGCAGCCCCTCGTCGGCTAGCGAGGTGACCCAGTACTTC
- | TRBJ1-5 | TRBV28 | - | CASSLGGVGQPQHF | TGTGCCAGCAGTTTGGGGGGGGTCGGGCAGCCCCAGCATTTT
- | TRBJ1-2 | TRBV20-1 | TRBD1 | CSVQQGLSSSGYTF | TGCAGTGTTCAACAGGGGTTGTCATCGAGTGGCTACACCTTC
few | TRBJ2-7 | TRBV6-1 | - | CASSGQDEQYF | TGTGCCAGCAGTGGACAGGACGAGCAGTACTTC
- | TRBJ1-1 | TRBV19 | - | CASSTGEGTEAFF | TGTGCCAGTAGTACAGGGGAGGGCACTGAAGCTTTCTTT
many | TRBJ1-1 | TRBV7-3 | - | CASSSGIGNTEAFF | TGTGCCAGCAGCTCCGGGATAGGGAACACTGAAGCTTTCTTT
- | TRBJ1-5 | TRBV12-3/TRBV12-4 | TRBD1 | CASSLAGTGDFQPQHF | TGTGCCAGCAGTTTAGCCGGGACAGGGGATTTTCAGCCCCAGCATTTT
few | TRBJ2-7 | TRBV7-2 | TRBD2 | CASSLKSLAGALTYEQYF | TGTGCCAGCAGCTTAAAGTCCCTAGCGGGAGCCCTCACCTACGAGCAGTACTTC
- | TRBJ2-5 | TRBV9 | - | CASSRREGIGQETQYF | TGTGCCAGCAGCAGACGAGAGGGGATTGGCCAAGAGACCCAGTACTTC
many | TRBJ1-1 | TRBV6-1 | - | CASSEVEDTEAFF | TGTGCCAGCAGTGAAGTGGAGGACACTGAAGCTTTCTTT
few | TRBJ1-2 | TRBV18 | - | CASSPGRINYGYTF | TGTGCCAGCTCACCGGGGCGGATTAACTATGGCTACACCTTC
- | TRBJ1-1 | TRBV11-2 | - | CASSLVSFGRLNTEAFF | TGTGCCAGCAGCTTAGTTTCTTTTGGACGTTTGAACACTGAAGCTTTCTTT
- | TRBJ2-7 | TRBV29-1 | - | CSVRTVYEQYF | TGCAGCGTCAGGACAGTCTACGAGCAGTACTTC
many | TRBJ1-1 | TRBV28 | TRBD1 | CASSLQQGANTEAFF | TGTGCCAGCAGTTTGCAACAGGGGGCGAACACTGAAGCTTTCTTT
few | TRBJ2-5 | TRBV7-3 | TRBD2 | CASSPMTSRVGQETQYF | TGTGCCAGCAGCCCGATGACTAGCCGGGTTGGCCAAGAGACCCAGTACTTC
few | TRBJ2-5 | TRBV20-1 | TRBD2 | CSARSSGTFGETQYF | TGCAGTGCTAGGTCTAGCGGTACCTTTGGGGAGACCCAGTACTTC
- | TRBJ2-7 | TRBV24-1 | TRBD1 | CATSDSTGAAYEQYF | TGTGCCACCAGTGACTCGACAGGGGCGGCCTACGAGCAGTACTTC
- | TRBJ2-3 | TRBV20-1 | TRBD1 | CSAFRGQGVGDTQYF | TGCAGTGCTTTCAGGGGGCAGGGGGTAGGAGATACGCAGTATTTT
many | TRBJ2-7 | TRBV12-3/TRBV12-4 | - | CASSLAVVRVGEQYF | TGTGCCAGCAGTTTAGCGGTAGTTCGAGTAGGCGAGCAGTACTTC
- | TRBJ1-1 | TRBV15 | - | CATSGNRVRTEAFF | TGTGCCACCAGCGGAAACAGGGTAAGGACTGAAGCTTTCTTT
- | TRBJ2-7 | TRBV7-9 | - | CAGRFDSSYEQYF | TGTGCCGGACGCTTCGACAGTTCCTACGAGCAGTACTTC
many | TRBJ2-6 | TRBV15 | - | CATSRVGSPGANVLTF | TGTGCCACCAGCAGGGTGGGGAGTCCTGGGGCCAACGTCCTGACTTTC
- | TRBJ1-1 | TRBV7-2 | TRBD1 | CASSYQGGDTEAFF | TGTGCCAGCAGCTACCAGGGGGGGGACACTGAAGCTTTCTTT
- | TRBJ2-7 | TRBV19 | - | CASSIQHYSGQDEQYF | TGTGCCAGTAGTATCCAGCATTATAGCGGTCAGGACGAGCAGTACTTC
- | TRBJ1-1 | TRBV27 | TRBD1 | CASSKTGIRSAEAFF | TGTGCCAGCAGTAAGACAGGGATTCGGTCCGCCGAAGCTTTCTTT
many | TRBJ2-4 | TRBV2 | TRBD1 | CASRDRAAKNIQYF | TGTGCCAGCAGGGACAGGGCGGCCAAAAACATTCAGTACTTC
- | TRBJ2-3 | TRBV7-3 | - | CASSLDRPGSTDTQYF | TGTGCCAGCAGCTTAGATAGGCCGGGATCCACAGATACGCAGTATTTT
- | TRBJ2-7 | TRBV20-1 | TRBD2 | CSADSGTSSYEQYF | TGCAGTGCTGACTCCGGGACTAGCTCCTACGAGCAGTACTTC
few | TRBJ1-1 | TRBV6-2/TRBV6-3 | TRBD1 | CASSEGLIRDRDEAFF | TGTGCCAGCAGTGAAGGACTAATTAGGGACAGGGATGAAGCTTTCTTT
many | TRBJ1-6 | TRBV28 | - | CASSLGWSGIGSPLHF | TGTGCCAGCAGTTTGGGATGGTCGGGAATAGGGTCACCCCTCCACTTT
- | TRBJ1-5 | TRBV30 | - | CAWRGREGGYSNQPQHF | TGTGCCTGGAGGGGCCGTGAGGGGGGATATAGCAATCAGCCCCAGCATTTT
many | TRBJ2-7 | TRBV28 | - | CASSSQRRVYEQYF | TGTGCCAGCAGTTCTCAGCGGAGGGTCTACGAGCAGTACTTC
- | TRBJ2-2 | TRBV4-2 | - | CASSRVGGQNTGELFF | TGTGCCAGCAGCCGAGTGGGGGGCCAAAACACCGGGGAGCTGTTTTTT
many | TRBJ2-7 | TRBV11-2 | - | CASSLVIGTVYEQYF | TGTGCCAGCAGCTTAGTTATAGGGACGGTCTACGAGCAGTACTTC
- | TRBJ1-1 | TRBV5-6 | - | CASSLYVMNTEAFF | TGTGCCAGCAGCTTGTACGTAATGAACACTGAAGCTTTCTTT